This entry lists 32 T cell receptor beta chains sequenced from one sample in a study of Ad26.COV2.S vaccination and SARS-CoV-2 variants. Profiled with immunoSEQ multiplex PCR; TCRdb holds only in-frame clones, not every one. Here the sample spans roughly 92,000 clones, 82% being singletons. The sequencing here drew on peripheral blood, taken after recovery from COVID-19. Every receptor here comes from a human donor who had recovered from COVID-19.

V gene TRBV19 combines with J gene TRBJ1-1; weak D call: TRBD1 (6 bases). The CDR3 extends over 15 amino acids. Germline CDR1 is LNHDA and CDR2 is SQIVND (reference sequence). V was trimmed by 1 base and J by 1 base, leaving 10 bases between them. CDR3 region: CASSIAGGGNTEAFF. The DNA for the CDR3 is TGTGCCAGTAGTATAGCTGGGGGCGGGAACACTGAAGCTTTCTTT.

The gene calls are TRBV7-9 and TRBJ2-1; D gene uncertain. This CDR3 is built from 12 residues. The germline V gene has CDR1 SEHNR and CDR2 FQNEAQ (reference sequence). The V gene lost 2 bases and the J gene lost 7 bases, with 6 bases spanning the gap. CDR3 residues: CASSLQANEQFF. CDR3 sequence (DNA): TGTGCCAGCAGCTTACAAGCGAATGAGCAGTTCTTC.

The V gene is TRBV7-2, the J gene TRBJ2-2; D unresolved. The CDR3 totals 13 residues. Per the germline V gene, CDR1 is SGHTA and CDR2 is FQGNSA. Trimming pared 5 bases from V and 2 bases from J, leaving 6 bases between. DNA for the CDR3: TGTGCCAGCAGCCCCGACAACACCGGGGAGCTGTTTTTT. Protein sequence: CASSPDNTGELFF.

The rearrangement links TRBV24-1 to TRBJ1-3, with D possibly being TRBD1 (6 bases). This CDR3 spans 17 amino acids. Germline lookup yields CDR1 KGHDR and CDR2 SFDVKD. Between the trimmed V and J ends, which lost 3 bases and 2 bases, there was a span of 16 bases. The CDR3 loop reads CATSDAGQQGPGNTIYF. CDR3 bases: TGTGCCACCAGTGATGCTGGACAGCAGGGGCCTGGAAACACCATATATTTT.

V gene TRBV28 combines with J gene TRBJ2-3, with 13 bases aligning to TRBD2. With 3 bases clipped from V and 5 bases from J, the junction kept 11 bases outside the gene matches. The CDR3 runs to 18 residues. Per germline, CDR1 MDHEN and CDR2 SYDVKM. The CDR3 protein is CASSLPETLAGGVDTQYF. DNA of the CDR3: TGTGCCAGCAGTTTGCCGGAGACACTAGCGGGGGGGGTAGATACGCAGTATTTT.

This clone was seen more than once but under ten times. The chain uses TRBV6-5 and TRBJ2-2; TRBD1 aligns across 10 bases. V gave up 7 bases and J gave up 5 bases; unmatched junction bases: 4. The V gene's germline CDR1 is MNHEY and CDR2 SVGAGI. The CDR3 contains 14 residues. This chain's CDR3 is CASTRQGATGELFF. Written as DNA, the CDR3 is TGTGCCAGCACCAGACAGGGGGCTACCGGGGAGCTGTTTTTT.

This CDR3 is CASRAGRMGKLFF. The CDR3 nucleotides are TGTGCCAGCAGAGCCGGACGGATGGGAAAACTGTTTTTT. The chain couples TRBV28 to TRBJ1-4, with unresolved D. Per germline, CDR1 MDHEN and CDR2 SYDVKM. Trimming took off 6 bases at V and 10 bases at J, with 15 bases between the two ends. The CDR3 runs 13 residues.

This chain uses TRBV5-5 with TRBJ2-7; 8 bases agree with TRBD2. J lost 4 bases, V lost 4 bases, and 10 bases had no gene match. Germline assignment: CDR1 SGHKS and CDR2 YYEKEE (reference sequence). This CDR3 is 15 amino acids long. Here the CDR3 DNA reads TGTGCCAGCAGCGGTGCACTAGCGGAGCTTTACGAGCAGTACTTC. Protein sequence: CASSGALAELYEQYF.

This chain connects TRBV5-1 to TRBJ2-2, with a possible D match to TRBD2 (5 bases). V was shortened by 4 bases and J by 5 bases, with 9 bases between the two germline ends. Germline V gives CDR1 SGHRS, CDR2 YFSETQ. The CDR3 sequence is 13 residues long. The CDR3 loop reads CASSIRGTGELFF. The CDR3 nucleotides are TGCGCCAGCAGCATCCGAGGGACCGGGGAGCTGTTTTTT.

This chain connects TRBV5-6 to TRBJ1-4; D might be TRBD1 (5 bases). The V gene's germline CDR1 is SGHDT and CDR2 YYEEEE. V was clipped by 2 bases and J by 0 bases, with 17 bases between them. This CDR3 comprises 18 residues. CDR3 residues: CASSFRGETRTTNEKLFF. In DNA, the CDR3 is TGTGCCAGCAGCTTTCGGGGCGAGACCCGTACAACTAATGAAAAACTGTTTTTT.

This clone was detected ten times or more. V and J are TRBV14 and TRBJ2-1; TRBD2 might be the D (7 bases). V lost 0 bases and J 2 bases, leaving 20 bases between the germline ends. The CDR3 runs to 19 residues. Germline V gene lookup returns CDR1 SGHDN and CDR2 FVKESK. This CDR3 reads CASSQDGGARSWTYNEQFF. In nucleotides, the CDR3 is TGTGCCAGCAGCCAAGATGGGGGGGCGCGGAGCTGGACCTACAATGAGCAGTTCTTC.

This CDR3 is CAISVSFGNTIYF. CDR3 DNA sequence: TGTGCCATCAGTGTCTCGTTTGGAAACACCATATATTTT. The V and J genes are TRBV10-3 and TRBJ1-3; D remains ambiguous. V was trimmed by 4 bases and J by 3 bases, leaving 7 bases between them. The CDR3 totals 13 residues. Germline CDR1 and CDR2: ENHRY and SYGVKD.

This chain joins TRBV7-2 and TRBJ2-5, with TRBD2 as a possible D gene (6 bases). Germline CDR1 and CDR2: SGHTA and FQGNSA. Trimming stripped 2 bases from V and 5 bases from J, with 12 bases between. The CDR3 length is 14 residues. The DNA for the CDR3 is TGTGCCAGCAGCTTATCCGGGACTCGGGAGACCCAGTACTTC. Amino acid sequence: CASSLSGTRETQYF.

The rearrangement links TRBV29-1 to TRBJ2-1, with D possibly TRBD2 on 6 matching bases. The CDR3 extends over 16 amino acids. CDR1 is SQVTM and CDR2 is ANQGSEA in the germline V gene. V shed 4 bases and J shed 0 bases, with 16 bases lying between them. CDR3 nucleotide sequence: TGCAGCGTTGTAGGGCTTAGCGGAGGCTCCTACAATGAGCAGTTCTTC. It yields the protein CSVVGLSGGSYNEQFF.

This chain uses TRBV28 with TRBJ2-7; the match to TRBD1 covers 9 bases. The CDR3 runs 14 residues. J gave up 4 bases and V 2 bases, and 3 bases lay outside the gene matches. The germline V gene has CDR1 MDHEN and CDR2 SYDVKM. In DNA form, the CDR3 reads TGTGCCAGCAGTTTAGGGACAGGGACGTACGAGCAGTACTTC. Translation: CASSLGTGTYEQYF.

This rearrangement joins TRBV5-5 to TRBJ1-2; 10 nucleotides line up with TRBD1. Trimming cost V 5 bases and J 4 bases; bases outside gene matches: 8. Germline loops: CDR1 SGHKS, CDR2 YYEKEE (reference sequence). The CDR3 has 15 residues. The CDR3 sequence: CASRDGQGVIYGYTF. CDR3 sequence (DNA): TGTGCCAGCAGGGACGGACAGGGGGTGATCTATGGCTACACCTTC. The full variable domain, with the rest looked up from reference TRBV5-5 and TRBJ1-2, is DAGVTQSPTHLIKTRGQQVTLRCSPISGHKSVSWYQQVLGQGPQFIFQYYEKEERGRGNFPDRFSARQFPNYSSELNVNALLLGDSALYLCASRDGQGVIYGYTFGSGTRLTVV.

V usage is TRBV19 and J usage is TRBJ1-5; 8 nucleotides match TRBD1. From germline, CDR1 is LNHDA and CDR2 SQIVND (reference sequence). This CDR3 region has 18 residues. V dropped 0 bases and J dropped 0; count of bases not matched to a gene: 7. CDR3 region: CASSIDGTGYYSNQPQHF. The CDR3 DNA sequence: TGTGCCAGTAGTATAGACGGGACAGGCTATTATAGCAATCAGCCCCAGCATTTT.

A single count supports this clone. Distinct nucleotide sequences in the sample also encode this CDR3. This chain links TRBV5-1 with TRBJ2-7; 9 positions match TRBD1. V shed 4 bases, J shed 0 bases, and the junction held 2 bases outside the gene matches. Germline V CDR1 and CDR2: SGHRS, YFSETQ. The CDR3 totals 14 residues. The CDR3 nucleotides read TGCGCCAGCAGCGTGGACAGGGGCTCCTACGAGCAGTACTTC. It codes for CASSVDRGSYEQYF.

This clone was counted a single time. The V call is TRBV11-2, the J call TRBJ2-7; the match to TRBD2 covers 12 bases. V was pared by 6 bases and J by 2 bases, with 8 bases of the junction left unmatched. The V gene's germline CDR1 is SGHAT and CDR2 FQNNGV. CDR3 length: 16 residues. CDR3 amino acids: CASSQGLAGGAYEQYF. CDR3 nucleotide sequence: TGTGCCAGCAGTCAGGGGCTAGCGGGGGGGGCCTACGAGCAGTACTTC.

The J gene is TRBJ2-1, the V gene TRBV2; 9 bases fit TRBD2. There are 16 residues in the CDR3. The germline V gene has CDR1 SNHLY and CDR2 FYNNEI. The ends lost 4 bases at V and 3 bases at J; junction bases unmatched: 7. The DNA of the CDR3 is TGTGCCAGCAGTGTTGGACTAGCGAACAACTACAATGAGCAGTTCTTC. Encoded protein: CASSVGLANNYNEQFF.

Written as DNA, the CDR3 is TGTGCCAGCCCCCTCTTAGCATCCTACAATGAGCAGTTCTTC. This encodes CASPLLASYNEQFF. The J gene is TRBJ2-1, the V gene TRBV27, with D unclear. There are 14 residues in the CDR3. Between the trimmed V and J ends, which lost 8 bases and 1 base, there was a span of 12 bases. Germline V lookup: CDR1 MNHEY, CDR2 SMNVEV (reference sequence).

The J gene is TRBJ2-1, the V gene TRBV7-9; 15 bases map to TRBD2. This CDR3 comprises 17 residues. J lost 9 bases, V lost 2 bases, and 8 bases had no gene match. CDR1 is SEHNR and CDR2 is FQNEAQ in the germline V gene (reference sequence). The CDR3 bases are TGTGCCAGCAGCTTATTTCGGGGGGGACTAGCGGGAGGTGAGCAGTTCTTC. Protein: CASSLFRGGLAGGEQFF. Using reference TRBV7-9 and TRBJ2-1 for the parts outside the CDR3, the full variable domain is DTGVSQNPRHKITKRGQNVTFRCDPISEHNRLYWYRQTLGQGPEFLTYFQNEAQLEKSRLLSDRFSAERPKGSFSTLEIQRTEQGDSAMYLCASSLFRGGLAGGEQFFGPGTRLTVL.

Concerning this clone: Within the sample, other DNA sequences also encode this same CDR3. The gene calls are TRBV19 and TRBJ1-1; 7 nucleotides line up with TRBD1. Per the germline V gene, CDR1 is LNHDA and CDR2 is SQIVND (reference sequence). This CDR3 is 15 amino acids long. V was clipped by 4 bases and J by 2 bases; unmatched bases: 7. The CDR3, as DNA: TGTGCCAGTAGTAACTCAGGGGGAGTTAACACTGAAGCTTTCTTT. Protein sequence: CASSNSGGVNTEAFF.

The rearrangement uses TRBV6-6 and TRBJ1-1, with D perhaps matching TRBD1 (5 bases). V was shortened by 4 bases and J by 7 bases, with 13 bases between the two germline ends. Germline V gene lookup returns CDR1 MNHNY and CDR2 SVGAGI (reference sequence). CDR3 length: 13 residues. CDR3 region: CASSSGGTLEAFF. CDR3 coding DNA: TGTGCCAGCAGTTCCGGTGGGACCCTTGAAGCTTTCTTT.

The gene calls are TRBV28 and TRBJ2-2; possibly TRBD1 for D (5 bases). The CDR3 length is 14 residues. Trimming shortened V by 5 bases and J by 6 bases, and 13 bases separated the two germline ends. Germline-derived CDR1 and CDR2 are MDHEN and SYDVKM. CDR3 loop: CASSVSIQAGELFF. The CDR3 DNA reads TGTGCCAGCAGTGTCAGTATACAGGCCGGGGAGCTGTTTTTT.

The chain carries TRBV9 and TRBJ2-1; D gene unclear. This CDR3 spans 10 amino acids. CDR1 is SGDLS and CDR2 is YYNGEE in the germline V gene. V gave up 3 bases and J gave up 10 bases, with 5 bases separating them. CDR3: CASSGREQFF. CDR3 sequence (DNA): TGTGCCAGCAGCGGCCGAGAGCAGTTCTTC.

The V gene is TRBV11-3, the J gene TRBJ2-5; D not resolved. Germline CDR1 reads SGHNT; CDR2 reads YENEEA. The CDR3 totals 13 residues. Trimming removed 5 bases from V and 3 bases from J, with 10 bases in between. CDR3 loop: CASSGVAEETQYF. In nucleotides, the CDR3 is TGTGCCAGCAGCGGGGTGGCGGAAGAGACCCAGTACTTC.

V gene TRBV5-8 combines with J gene TRBJ2-7; D tentatively reads TRBD1 or TRBD2 (6 bases each). Trimming removed 2 bases at V and 1 base at J, with 13 bases between. The CDR3 sequence is 15 residues long. Germline lookup yields CDR1 SGHTS and CDR2 YDEGEE. CDR3 residues: CASSFGGQGSYEQYF. CDR3 in DNA: TGTGCCAGCAGCTTTGGGGGGCAAGGGTCCTACGAGCAGTACTTC.

This sequence joins TRBV29-1 and TRBJ2-1, with D hard to call. This CDR3 contains 13 residues. The germline V gene encodes CDR1 SQVTM and CDR2 ANQGSEA. The V end was cut by 4 bases, the J end by 0 bases, with 7 bases between. For the CDR3, the DNA is TGCAGCGTTGCACTAAGCTCCTACAATGAGCAGTTCTTC. Protein product: CSVALSSYNEQFF.

The chain links TRBV21-1 to TRBJ2-3; the table's D call of TRBD1 was not tested on the DNA. TRBV21-1 is classified as a pseudogene. The CDR3 extends over 15 amino acids. CDR3 in amino acids: CASSKMDRVSDTQYF. The CDR3 bases are TGTGCCAGCAGCAAAATGGACAGGGTATCGGATACGCAGTATTTT.

This chain links TRBV7-7 with TRBJ2-2; no firm D call. CDR3 size: 13 residues. The germline V gene encodes CDR1 SSHAT and CDR2 FNYEAQ (reference sequence). The germline V and J ends were trimmed by 4 bases and 1 base, with 4 bases remaining between them. The DNA of the CDR3 is TGTGCCAGCAGCTACCTGAACACCGGGGAGCTGTTTTTT. Amino acids: CASSYLNTGELFF.

The chain carries TRBV27 and TRBJ1-1; D is perhaps TRBD1 (5 bases). Trimming cost V 2 bases and J 3 bases, with 10 bases left between them. CDR3 size: 14 residues. CDR1 is MNHEY, CDR2 SMNVEV, per germline (reference sequence). CDR3 nucleotides: TGTGCCAGCAGTTTACTGTACAGGTACACTGAAGCTTTCTTT. This translates into CASSLLYRYTEAFF.